The present entry profiles one T cell receptor beta chain with its context. TCRdb recomputed calls from the RT-PCR reads with MiXCR, one row per CDR3 protein. Among more than 150,000 distinct CDR3 sequences listed, less than 45% were seen once. These data originate in a study of patients and donors after allogeneic stem cell transplantation. V dropped 3 bases and J dropped 3 bases, with 9 bases sitting between them. Germline lookup yields CDR1 SQVTM and CDR2 ANQGSEA. There are 13 residues in the CDR3. Specimen: blood, either unsorted or a sorted T cell fraction (not recorded which). J is TRBJ2-1 and V is TRBV29-1; weak D call: TRBD1 (6 bases). This TCR was recovered from a human donor who was either an allogeneic HSCT recipient or a stem cell or donor lymphocyte infusion donor (not recorded which). It is not recorded whose cells these are; they may come from a transplant donor. The CDR3 reads CSVEPQGYNEQFF. In DNA form, the CDR3 reads TGCAGCGTTGAGCCACAGGGCTACAATGAGCAGTTCTTC.